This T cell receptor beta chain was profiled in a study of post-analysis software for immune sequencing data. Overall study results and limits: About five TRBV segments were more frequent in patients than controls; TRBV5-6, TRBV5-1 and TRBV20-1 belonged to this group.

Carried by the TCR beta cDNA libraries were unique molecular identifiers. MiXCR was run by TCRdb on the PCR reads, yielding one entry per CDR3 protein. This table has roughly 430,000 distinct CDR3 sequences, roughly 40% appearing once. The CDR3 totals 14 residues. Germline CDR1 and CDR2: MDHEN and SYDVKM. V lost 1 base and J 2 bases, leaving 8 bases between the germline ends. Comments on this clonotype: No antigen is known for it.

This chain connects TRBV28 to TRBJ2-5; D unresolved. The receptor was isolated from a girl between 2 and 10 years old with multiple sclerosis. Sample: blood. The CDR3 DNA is TGTGCCAGCAGTTTATCGCAGGAGCAAGAGACCCAGTACTTC. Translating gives CASSLSQEQETQYF.